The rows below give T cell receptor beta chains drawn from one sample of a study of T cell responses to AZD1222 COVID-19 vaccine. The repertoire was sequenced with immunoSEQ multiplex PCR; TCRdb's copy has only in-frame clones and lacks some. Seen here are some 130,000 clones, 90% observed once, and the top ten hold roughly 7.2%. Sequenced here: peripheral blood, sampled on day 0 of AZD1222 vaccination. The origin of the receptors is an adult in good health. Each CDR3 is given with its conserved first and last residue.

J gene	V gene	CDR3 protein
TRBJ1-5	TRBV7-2	CASSPGSSWGSQPQHF
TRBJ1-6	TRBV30	CAWSVLTGNSPLHF
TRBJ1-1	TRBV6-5	CASSYSIVGGNTEAFF
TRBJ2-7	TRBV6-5	CASGTSGGTYEQYF
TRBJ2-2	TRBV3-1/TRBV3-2	CASSKDRLDTGELFF
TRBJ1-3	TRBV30	CAWSRGTAGNTIYF
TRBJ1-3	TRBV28	CASSFSGSGNTIYF
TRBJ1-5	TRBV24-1	CATSDEGLPNQPQHF
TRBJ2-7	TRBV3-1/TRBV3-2	CASSQDDLPRPYEQYF
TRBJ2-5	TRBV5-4	CASSSAGRRQETQYF
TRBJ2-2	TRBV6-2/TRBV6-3	CASSWLGQGAGELFF
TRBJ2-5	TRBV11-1	CASSLLRPQETQYF
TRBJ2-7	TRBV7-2	CASSLMSAYEQYF
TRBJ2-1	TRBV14	CASSQLAGGPNEQFF
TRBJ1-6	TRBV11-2	CASSTRTGGADSPLHF
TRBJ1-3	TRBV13	CASSRRDSGNTIYF
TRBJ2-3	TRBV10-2	CASSEPPSQVRTQYF
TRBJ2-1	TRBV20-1	CSASDRAANEQFF
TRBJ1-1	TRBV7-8	CASSLANRGFITEAFF
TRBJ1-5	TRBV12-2	CASDGGGNQPQHF
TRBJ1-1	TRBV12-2	CASRLKAGRGTEGTEAFF
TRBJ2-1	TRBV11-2	CASSSDSSSYNEQFF
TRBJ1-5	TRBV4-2	CASSQLGGVSQPQHF
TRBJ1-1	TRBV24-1	CATSPGRNTEAFF
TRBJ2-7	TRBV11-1	CASSFGLTYEQYF
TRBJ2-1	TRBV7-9	CASSLTRGARIDEQFF
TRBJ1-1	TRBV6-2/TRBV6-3	CASSYEGTRWTEAFF
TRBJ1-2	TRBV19	CASSYSGANYGYTF
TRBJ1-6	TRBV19	CASSTTGQPNSPLHF
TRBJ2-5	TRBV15	CATSRDRGQETQYF
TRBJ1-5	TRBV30	CAWSTGQGNQPQHF
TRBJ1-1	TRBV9	CASSTGVGDTEAFF
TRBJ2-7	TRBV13	CASSRGAVYEQYF